This T cell receptor beta chain was recovered during a study of T cells after posttransplantation cyclophosphamide. Only in-frame clones appear in the TCRdb table, and some are missing; sequencing was by immunoSEQ multiplex PCR. The data hold about 22,000 clones, with less than 90% observed a single time. The V and J ends lost 0 bases and 9 bases, in that order; junction bases with no gene match: 11. The CDR3 consists of 18 residues. The germline CDR1 and CDR2 sequences are SGHTA and FQGNSA. Busulfan-fludarabine conditioning, marrow transplant, and cyclophosphamide on days +3 and +4 were administered. General study results and limits: After PTCy, TRB diversity resembled that of CNI/methotrexate controls.

Concerning this clone: The antigen is not known.

The chain links TRBV7-2 to TRBJ2-1, with TRBD2 matching over 13 bases. This specimen was PBMCs, taken after allogeneic stem cell transplant with posttransplant cyclophosphamide. The sequence derives from a female patient aged 25-39 years who received an allogeneic stem cell transplant from an unrelated donor, was CMV-positive, and had no GVHD. Some T cells may be graft donor cells. The CDR3 nucleotides are TGTGCCAGCAGCTTAGCCATCCTAACTAGCGGGGGGGCGGGTGAGCAGTTCTTC. Encoded protein: CASSLAILTSGGAGEQFF.